This T cell receptor (beta chain) was obtained from a study of cytomegalovirus exposure and HLA in healthy donors. Study results and limitations: Earlier findings revealed that most TCR beta V segments proved productive either about 87% or about 30% of the time. Despite most TCR sequences being rare, some public TCRs occurred in many donors.

The PCR contained 60 Vbeta and 13 Jbeta primers. Using immunoSEQ multiplex PCR, the repertoire was profiled, and TCRdb retains in-frame clones only, with some absent. The table includes more than 90,000 clones, 76% detected once. This clone was seen just once. Its cognate antigen is unknown. The CDR3 covers 16 residues. J was trimmed by 5 bases and V by 1 base; bases with no gene match: 6. This receptor was taken from a man aged 45-60 years in good health and CMV-seropositive. Sample: PBMCs. This chain links TRBV5-3 with TRBJ2-5, with TRBD2 identical over 12 bases. TRBV5-3 is designated an ORF whose function remains uncertain. The CDR3 nucleotides read TGTGCCAGAAGCTTGTTTCCGGGACTAGCGGGTGAGACCCAGTACTTC. It specifies CARSLFPGLAGETQYF.